These 10 T cell receptor beta chains were sequenced from one sample in a study of blood T cell repertoires in COVID-19. Clones were sequenced by immunoSEQ multiplex PCR, and TCRdb holds only the in-frame ones, with some missing. The table shows approximately 57,000 clones, with around 82% occurring only once. The specimen sequenced was peripheral blood. The origin of the receptors is a woman of 80 years or more with acute or convalescent COVID-19.

V is TRBV3-1 (or the pseudogene TRBV3-2) and J is TRBJ1-5; D unclear. From germline, CDR1 is LGHDT and CDR2 YNNKEL (reference sequence). This CDR3 region has 17 residues. Between the trimmed V and J ends, which lost 4 bases and 1 base, there was a span of 17 bases. CDR3 amino acids: CASSLGPGLRSNQPQHF. The CDR3 DNA reads TGTGCCAGCAGCCTCGGTCCCGGGTTGCGGAGCAATCAGCCCCAGCATTTT.

Only one count was recorded for this clone. The chain is built from TRBV3-1 (or the pseudogene TRBV3-2) and TRBJ1-5; maybe TRBD1 (5 bases). The CDR3 totals 16 residues. Looked up from germline, CDR1 is LGHDT and CDR2 is YNNKEL (reference sequence). V was clipped by 0 bases and J by 1 base, with 10 bases between them. This CDR3 reads CASSQDPPGSNQPQHF. The CDR3 DNA follows: TGTGCCAGCAGCCAAGATCCCCCAGGGAGCAATCAGCCCCAGCATTTT.

The V gene is TRBV6-2 or TRBV6-3, the J gene TRBJ2-1; maybe TRBD2 (5 bases). The CDR3 has 11 amino acids. V lost 6 bases and J lost 10, with 10 bases in between. Germline V gene sequence: CDR1 MNHEY, CDR2 SVGEGT. Here the CDR3 DNA reads TGTGCCAGCAGCCCTGGACTGGAGCAGTTCTTC. It codes for CASSPGLEQFF.

The gene calls are TRBV11-1 and TRBJ2-6; maybe TRBD1 (6 bases). Germline loops: CDR1 SGHAT, CDR2 FQDESV (reference sequence). Trimming cost V 0 bases and J 0 bases, with 15 bases left between them. This CDR3 is 19 amino acids long. The CDR3 region is CASSLARTVPSSGANVLTF. CDR3 DNA: TGTGCCAGCAGCTTAGCGCGGACAGTCCCTAGCTCTGGGGCCAACGTCCTGACTTTC.

J is TRBJ1-3 and V is TRBV18; a weak D match, TRBD1 (5 bases). CDR3 size: 16 residues. V lost 8 bases and J lost 0, with 17 bases in between. CDR1 and CDR2 from the germline V gene are KGHSH and LQKENI. DNA of the CDR3: TGTGCCAGCAGCGGGGCGGGACCGAACTCTGGAAACACCATATATTTT. It yields the protein CASSGAGPNSGNTIYF.

The chain couples TRBV5-4 to TRBJ2-2; TRBD2 agrees at 10 bases. The CDR3 runs to 17 residues. With V trimmed by 4 bases and J by 5 bases, 11 bases remained unmatched. Germline V gene data show CDR1 as SGHNT and CDR2 as YYREEE (reference sequence). This CDR3 reads CASSPEKGLAATGELFF. The DNA for the CDR3 is TGTGCCAGCAGCCCAGAAAAAGGACTAGCGGCGACCGGGGAGCTGTTTTTT. Looking up the rest from reference TRBV5-4 and TRBJ2-2 gives the full variable domain: ETGVTQSPTHLIKTRGQQVTLRCSSQSGHNTVSWYQQALGQGPQFIFQYYREEENGRGNFPPRFSGLQFPNYSSELNVNALELDDSALYLCASSPEKGLAATGELFFGEGSRLTVL.

Here the CDR3 reads CASRSGTGGYNSPLHF. Written as DNA, the CDR3 is TGTGCCAGCAGGTCCGGGACAGGGGGTTATAATTCACCCCTCCACTTT. This sequence joins TRBV28 and TRBJ1-6; 11 positions agree with TRBD1. V was clipped by 6 bases and J by 4 bases; unmatched bases: 5. Germline V CDR1 and CDR2: MDHEN, SYDVKM. The CDR3 runs 16 residues.

V usage is TRBV7-6 and J usage is TRBJ1-6, with 7 nucleotides matching TRBD1. The CDR3 runs to 19 residues. The J segment lost 6 bases and the V segment lost 1 base, leaving 15 bases of the junction unmatched. In germline, CDR1 is SGHVS, CDR2 FNYEAQ. CDR3 sequence (DNA): TGTGCCAGCAGCTTAGTGAACGTCCAGGGGGGACGGTTTAATTCACCCCTCCACTTT. This gives the protein CASSLVNVQGGRFNSPLHF. Together with reference TRBV7-6 and TRBJ1-6, the CDR3 gives the full variable domain: GAGVSQSPRYKVTKRGQDVALRCDPISGHVSLYWYRQALGQGPEFLTYFNYEAQQDKSGLPNDRFSAERPEGSISTLTIQRTEQRDSAMYRCASSLVNVQGGRFNSPLHFGNGTRLTVT.

J is TRBJ2-1 and V is TRBV11-2; tentative D call: TRBD2 (5 bases). The CDR3 loop spans 16 amino acids. Trimming cost V 2 bases and J 2 bases, with 13 bases left between them. Germline V lookup: CDR1 SGHAT, CDR2 FQNNGV. CDR3 loop: CASSLSRALPYNEQFF. The CDR3 nucleotides are TGTGCCAGCAGCTTATCGCGGGCCCTCCCCTACAATGAGCAGTTCTTC.

This chain connects TRBV6-5 to TRBJ1-5; perhaps TRBD1 as D (5 bases). Between the trimmed V and J ends, which lost 8 bases and 4 bases, there was a span of 12 bases. Per the germline V gene, CDR1 is MNHEY and CDR2 is SVGAGI. The CDR3 is 13 amino acids. This CDR3 reads CASGNRNNQPQHF. The CDR3 DNA reads TGTGCCAGCGGGAACAGGAATAATCAGCCCCAGCATTTT.